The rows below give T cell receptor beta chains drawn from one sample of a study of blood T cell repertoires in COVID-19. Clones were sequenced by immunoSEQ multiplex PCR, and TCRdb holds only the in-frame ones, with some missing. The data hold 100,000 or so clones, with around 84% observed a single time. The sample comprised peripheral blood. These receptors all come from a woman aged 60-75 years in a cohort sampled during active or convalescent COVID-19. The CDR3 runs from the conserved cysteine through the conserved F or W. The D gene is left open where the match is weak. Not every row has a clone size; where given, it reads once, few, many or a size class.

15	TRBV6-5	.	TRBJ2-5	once	TGTGCCATCTCTCGGCGGAGAACTTTCCAAGAGACCCAGTACTTC	CAISRRRTFQETQYF
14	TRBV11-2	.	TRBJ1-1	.	TGTGCCAGCAGCTTAACAGGGTTGAACACTGAAGCTTTCTTT	CASSLTGLNTEAFF
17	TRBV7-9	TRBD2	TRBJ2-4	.	TGTGCCAGCAGCTTAGAACTAGCGGGAGTAGCCAAAAACATTCAGTACTTC	CASSLELAGVAKNIQYF
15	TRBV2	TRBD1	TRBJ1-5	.	TGTGCCAGCAGCTTGACAGGGTATAGCAATCAGCCCCAGCATTTT	CASSLTGYSNQPQHF
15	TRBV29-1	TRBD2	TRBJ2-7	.	TGCAGCGCTTGGGGGACTAGCGGGGCCCCCCACGAGCAGTACTTC	CSAWGTSGAPHEQYF
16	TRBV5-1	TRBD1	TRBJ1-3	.	TGCGCCAGCAGCGTGGGACAGCCAGACTCTGGAAACACCATATATTTT	CASSVGQPDSGNTIYF
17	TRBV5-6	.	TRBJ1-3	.	TGTGCCAGCAGCTTTTCCCAGGTTAAATTATCTGGAAACACCATATATTTT	CASSFSQVKLSGNTIYF
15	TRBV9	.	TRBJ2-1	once	TGTGCCAGCAGCGTAGAACTAGCGCCACAGGGTGAGCAGTTCTTC	CASSVELAPQGEQFF
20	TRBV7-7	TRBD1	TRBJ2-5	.	TGTGCTAGCAGCTTAATAGCCTCCGGGACAGGGGCGGCCCACAGGGGGACCCAGTACTTC	CASSLIASGTGAAHRGTQYF
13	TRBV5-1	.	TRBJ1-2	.	TGCGCCAGCAGCTTGGAGGGGGACTATGGCTACACCTTC	CASSLEGDYGYTF
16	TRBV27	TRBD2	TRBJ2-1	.	TGTGCCAGCAGTTCCGGAACTAGCGGTTACTACAATGAGCAGTTCTTC	CASSSGTSGYYNEQFF
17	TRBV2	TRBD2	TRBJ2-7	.	TGTGCCAGCAGCTTTGGACTAGCGGGGGCCGGCTCCTACGAGCAGTACTTC	CASSFGLAGAGSYEQYF
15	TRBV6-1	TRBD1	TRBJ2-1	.	TGTGCCAGCAGTGAACAGGGGGATTGGTACAATGAGCAGTTCTTC	CASSEQGDWYNEQFF
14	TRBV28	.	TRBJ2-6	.	TGTGCCAGCAGTTCCCCCCTCGGGGCCAACGTCCTGACTTTC	CASSSPLGANVLTF
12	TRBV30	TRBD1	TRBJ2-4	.	TGTGCCTGGAGTTTACAGGGGATCATTCAGTACTTC	CAWSLQGIIQYF
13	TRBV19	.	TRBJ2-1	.	TGTGCCAGTAGACCTGGGGCGTCCGATGAGCAGTTCTTC	CASRPGASDEQFF
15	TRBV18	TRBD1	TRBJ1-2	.	TGTGCCAGCTCACCGCCGGGCAGGGGGCGCCTTGGCTACACCTTC	CASSPPGRGRLGYTF
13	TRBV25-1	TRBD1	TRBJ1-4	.	TGTGCCAGCAGGACAGGGGGCATTGAAAAACTGTTTTTT	CASRTGGIEKLFF
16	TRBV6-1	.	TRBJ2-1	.	TGTGCCAGCAGTGAAGCCTTTCTCAGGGGCAGGAATGAGCAGTTCTTC	CASSEAFLRGRNEQFF
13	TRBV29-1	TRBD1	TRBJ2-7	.	TGCAGCGTTGACCCACAGGGGGCGGGAGAGCAGTACTTC	CSVDPQGAGEQYF
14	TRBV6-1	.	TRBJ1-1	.	TGTGCCAGCAGTGAAATTTTACGAGATAAGGAAGCTTTCTTT	CASSEILRDKEAFF
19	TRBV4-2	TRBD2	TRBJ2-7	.	TGTGCCAGCAGCCAAGAACTAGCGGGAGGGCGGGATCCCTCGGACGAGCAGTACTTC	CASSQELAGGRDPSDEQYF
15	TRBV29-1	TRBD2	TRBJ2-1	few	TGCAGCGTTGGGCTAGCGGGGGACCCCTACAATGAGCAGTTCTTC	CSVGLAGDPYNEQFF
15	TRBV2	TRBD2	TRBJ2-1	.	TGTGCCACCAGAGTTGAAAGCGGGGGGGACAATGAGCAGTTCTTC	CATRVESGGDNEQFF
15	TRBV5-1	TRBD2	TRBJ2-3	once	TGCGCCAGCAGCTTACTAGCGGGGAGCACAGATACGCAGTATTTT	CASSLLAGSTDTQYF
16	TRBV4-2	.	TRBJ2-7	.	TGTGCCAGCAGCCAAGAGGAGACAGGTTCTTCCTACGAGCAGTACTTC	CASSQEETGSSYEQYF
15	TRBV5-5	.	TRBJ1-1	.	TGTGCCAGCATCTCCCAGTGGACAGTGACTACTGAAGCTTTCTTT	CASISQWTVTTEAFF
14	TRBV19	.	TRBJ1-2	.	TGTGCCAGTAGTATGGGTCGGCGGGACTATGGCTACACCTTC	CASSMGRRDYGYTF
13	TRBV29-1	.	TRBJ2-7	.	TGCAGCGGTACCACGGGTTCGTCCTACGAGCAGTACTTC	CSGTTGSSYEQYF
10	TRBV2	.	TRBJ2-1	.	TGTGCCAGCAGTGACAGTGAGCAGTTCTTC	CASSDSEQFF
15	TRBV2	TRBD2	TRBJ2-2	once	TGTGCCAGCAGTGAATATAGCGGGAGTACCGGGGAGCTGTTTTTT	CASSEYSGSTGELFF
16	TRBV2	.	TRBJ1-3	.	TGTGCCAGCAGCCTAACAGGGCCCTCAACCGGAAACACCATATATTTT	CASSLTGPSTGNTIYF
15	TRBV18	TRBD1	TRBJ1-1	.	TGTGCCAGCTCACCGGGACAGGGGATGAACACTGAAGCTTTCTTT	CASSPGQGMNTEAFF
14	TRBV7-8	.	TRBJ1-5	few	TGTGCCAGCAGCTTAGCGGAGGTACGTCAGCCCCAGCATTTT	CASSLAEVRQPQHF
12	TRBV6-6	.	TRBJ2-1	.	TGTGCCAGCAGTTACGGGGCTGATCAGCAGTTCTTC	CASSYGADQQFF
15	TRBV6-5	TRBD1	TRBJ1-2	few	TGTGCCAGCAGTCCCCGAGGCGACAGGGTCTATGGCTACACCTTC	CASSPRGDRVYGYTF
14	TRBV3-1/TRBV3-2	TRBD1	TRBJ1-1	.	TGTGCCAGCAGCCCCCGACAGGGGATCACTGAAGCTTTCTTT	CASSPRQGITEAFF
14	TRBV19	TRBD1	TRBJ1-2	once	TGTGCCAGTAGTATTTCGACAGGGAAAGGGGGCTACACCTTC	CASSISTGKGGYTF
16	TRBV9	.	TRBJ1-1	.	TGTGCCAGCAGCGTAGGTTCGGGTGGACACGGCACTGAAGCTTTCTTT	CASSVGSGGHGTEAFF
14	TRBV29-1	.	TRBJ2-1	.	TGCAGCGTTGATGGGCTAACGGCCTACAATGAGCAGTTCTTC	CSVDGLTAYNEQFF
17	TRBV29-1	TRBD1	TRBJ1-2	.	TGCAGCGTTGAAGAACCAATTTACAGGGGGCTTAACTATGGCTACACCTTC	CSVEEPIYRGLNYGYTF
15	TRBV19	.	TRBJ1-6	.	TGTGCCAGTAGCGAGACAGGCTTCTATAATTCACCCCTCCACTTT	CASSETGFYNSPLHF
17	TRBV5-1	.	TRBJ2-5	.	TGCGCCAGCAGCTTGGGGTCAACTAGTGCGGCGGGAGAGACCCAGTACTTC	CASSLGSTSAAGETQYF
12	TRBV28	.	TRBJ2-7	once	TGTGCCAGCAGTCTCCCCCCCTACGAGCAGTACTTC	CASSLPPYEQYF
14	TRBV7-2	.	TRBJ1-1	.	TGTGCCAGCAGCTTATTGGGGGCGCGGACTGAAGCTTTCTTT	CASSLLGARTEAFF
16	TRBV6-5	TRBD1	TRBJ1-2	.	TGTGCCAGCAGTTACGATCACCCGGGACAGGGGAAGGGCTACACCTTC	CASSYDHPGQGKGYTF
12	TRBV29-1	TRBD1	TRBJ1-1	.	TGCAGCGTTCAGGGGGTGAACACTGAAGCTTTCTTT	CSVQGVNTEAFF
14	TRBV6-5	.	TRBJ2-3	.	TGTGCCAGCAGTTACGAGGTACCCACAGATACGCAGTATTTT	CASSYEVPTDTQYF
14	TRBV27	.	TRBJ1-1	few	TGTGCCAGCAGTTCCACCCGGGCGGGCACTGAAGCTTTCTTT	CASSSTRAGTEAFF
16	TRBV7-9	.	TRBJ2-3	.	TGTGCCAGCAGCGGGCGGGCGGGGAAAAGCACAGATACGCAGTATTTT	CASSGRAGKSTDTQYF
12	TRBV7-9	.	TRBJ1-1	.	TGTGCCAGCAGCTCCTACAGCTTTGAAGCTTTCTTT	CASSSYSFEAFF
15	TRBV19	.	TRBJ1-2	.	TGTGCCAGTAGTACCGCGATTGGGGGGGCCTATGGCTACACCTTC	CASSTAIGGAYGYTF
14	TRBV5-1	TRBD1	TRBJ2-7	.	TGCGCCAGCTCCAGGGACAGCCTTACCTACGAGCAGTACTTC	CASSRDSLTYEQYF